This T cell receptor (beta chain) is drawn from a study of shared clonotypes between healthy human individuals. The CDR3 length is 14 residues. Trimming cost V 5 bases and J 5 bases; bases outside gene matches: 6. From germline, CDR1 is SNHLY and CDR2 FYNNEI. The data were produced by immunoSEQ multiplex PCR, yet TCRdb's version contains in-frame clones alone and is incomplete. The table has roughly 1 million clones, 70% to 80% seen once; the top ten hold approximately 0.5%. Recent vaccinations or acute infections were absent in the healthy HIV-negative adult donors. Each donor was a Caucasian adult residing in Nashville, Tennessee.

Sequencing input: memory CD4+ T cells from PBMCs. Subset meaning: CD45RA-negative fraction. The chain has TRBV2 and TRBJ2-7; TRBD1 agrees at 10 bases. This clonotype originated in a man aged 18 to 29 in good health. Some clones in this sample may be carry-over from other donors' samples. The CDR3 DNA sequence: TGTGCCAGCAGTTTGGGACAGGGGATACACGAGCAGTACTTC. It specifies CASSLGQGIHEQYF.